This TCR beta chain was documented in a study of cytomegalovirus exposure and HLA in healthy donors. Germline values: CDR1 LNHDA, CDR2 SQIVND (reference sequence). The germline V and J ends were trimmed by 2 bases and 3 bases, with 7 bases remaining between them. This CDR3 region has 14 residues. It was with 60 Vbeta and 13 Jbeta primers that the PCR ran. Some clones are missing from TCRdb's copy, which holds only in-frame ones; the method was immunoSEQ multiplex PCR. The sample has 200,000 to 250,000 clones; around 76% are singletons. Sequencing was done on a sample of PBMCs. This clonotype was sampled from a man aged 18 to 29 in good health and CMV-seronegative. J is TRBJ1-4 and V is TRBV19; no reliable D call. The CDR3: CASSISRSNEKLFF. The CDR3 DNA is TGTGCCAGTAGTATAAGTCGGTCTAATGAAAAACTGTTTTTT.